This T cell receptor (beta chain) was obtained from a study of identical twins. This clonotype has a single count. Its antigen remains unidentified. From the 5' RACE reads, TCRdb called clonotypes with MiXCR, one entry per CDR3 protein. The sample includes around 1.7 million distinct CDR3 sequences, around 29% seen only once; the top ten take over 0.25%. Study observations and caveats: Insertion counts were lower in abundant cord blood beta clonotypes, a trend that memory repertoires did not show. Out-of-frame alpha sequences common to twins exhibited a surplus of low generation probability.

Sample: cord blood. The receptor comes from a newborn girl in good health.

CDR3 DNA: TGTGCCAGCAGTCCCATCGGACTAGCGGGAGGTTTCAACACCGGGGAGCTGTTTTTT. Residues: CASSPIGLAGGFNTGELFF. This chain uses TRBV12-3 or TRBV12-4 with TRBJ2-2, with 14 bases that match TRBD2. This CDR3 is 19 amino acids long. J lost 2 bases, V lost 5 bases, and 10 bases had no gene match.